The TCR beta chain described here comes from a study of early T cells in non-severe SARS-CoV-2 infection. Background on the study: It was bulk RNA from unsorted whole blood that was sequenced, and the chains were unpaired.

This CDR3 has 16 amino acids. Germline V gene lookup returns CDR1 MDHEN and CDR2 SYDVKM. V was trimmed by 6 bases and J by 0 bases, leaving 16 bases between them. The TCR library protocol was used to attach unique molecular identifiers. These identifiers were attached to individual cDNA molecules. TCRdb ran MiXCR on the 5' RACE reads and lists one entry per CDR3 protein. The sample lists about 97,000 distinct CDR3 sequences; approximately 11% were seen once. The TCR comes from an adult who was a healthcare worker with PCR-confirmed SARS-CoV-2 infection or an uninfected control (not recorded which). V and J are TRBV28 and TRBJ2-3; D may be TRBD2 (5 bases). Material: whole blood, obtained at baseline. The CDR3 region has the DNA TGTGCCAGCAGCAACCCCTCTAGCTCTAGCACAGATACGCAGTATTTT. It is translated as CASSNPSSSSTDTQYF.